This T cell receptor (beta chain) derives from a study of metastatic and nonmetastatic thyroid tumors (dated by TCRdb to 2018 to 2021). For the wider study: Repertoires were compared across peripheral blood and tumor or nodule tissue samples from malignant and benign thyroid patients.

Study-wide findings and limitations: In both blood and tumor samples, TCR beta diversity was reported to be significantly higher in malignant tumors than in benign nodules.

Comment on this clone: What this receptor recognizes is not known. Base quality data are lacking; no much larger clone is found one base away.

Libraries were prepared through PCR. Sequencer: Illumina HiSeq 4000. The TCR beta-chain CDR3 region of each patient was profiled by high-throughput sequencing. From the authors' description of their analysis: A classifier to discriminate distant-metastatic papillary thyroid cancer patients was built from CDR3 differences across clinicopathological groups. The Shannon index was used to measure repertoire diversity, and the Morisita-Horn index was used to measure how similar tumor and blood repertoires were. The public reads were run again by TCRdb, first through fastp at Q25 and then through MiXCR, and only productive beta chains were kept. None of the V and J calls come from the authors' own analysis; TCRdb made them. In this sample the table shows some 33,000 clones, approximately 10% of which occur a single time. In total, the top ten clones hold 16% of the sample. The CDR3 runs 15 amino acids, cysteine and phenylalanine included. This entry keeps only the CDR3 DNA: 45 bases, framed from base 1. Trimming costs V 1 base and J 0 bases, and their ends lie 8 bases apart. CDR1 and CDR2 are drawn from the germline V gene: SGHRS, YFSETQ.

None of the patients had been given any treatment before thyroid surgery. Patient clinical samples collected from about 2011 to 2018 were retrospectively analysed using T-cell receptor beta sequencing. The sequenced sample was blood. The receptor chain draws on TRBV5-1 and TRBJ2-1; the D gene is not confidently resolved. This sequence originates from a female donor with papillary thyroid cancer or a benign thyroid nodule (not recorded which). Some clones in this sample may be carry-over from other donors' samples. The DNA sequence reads TGCGCCAGCAGCTTGACCACGGGCTCCTACAATGAGCAGTTCTTC. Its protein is CASSLTTGSYNEQFF. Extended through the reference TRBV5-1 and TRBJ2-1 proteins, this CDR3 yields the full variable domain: KAGVTQTPRYLIKTRGQQVTLSCSPISGHRSVSWYQQTPGQGLQFLFEYFSETQRNKGNFPGRFSGRQFSNSRSEMNVSTLELGDSALYLCASSLTTGSYNEQFFGPGTRLTVL.